At least ten counts were recorded for the clone carrying this TCR beta chain. As yet, its antigen is unknown. The data belong to a study of neurological immune-mediated disorders. Study results and limitations: Private repertoires in all groups were suggested by the absence of shared CDR3 amino acid sequences among expanded clones across subjects.

Synthesis of cDNA was carried out by template-switch 5'RACE. The reaction used 10-nucleotide random UMIs. MiXCR, applied by TCRdb to the 5' RACE reads, yields one record per CDR3 protein. Of 55,000 to 65,000 distinct CDR3 sequences listed, 10% to 15% are singletons. CDR3 length: 14 residues. Germline trimming cut 4 bases from V and 5 bases from J; bases unmatched to any gene: 8. The germline V gene has CDR1 SGHRS and CDR2 YFSETQ. Sequencing was done on a sample of PBMCs. This sequence joins TRBV5-1 and TRBJ2-5, with 7 bases fitting TRBD2. This TCR was recovered from an older woman with HTLV-1-associated myelopathy (HAM/TSP). CDR3 DNA: TGCGCCAGCAGCGCGGGTGCGGGGGTGGAGACCCAGTACTTC. This translates into CASSAGAGVETQYF.